These 18 T cell receptor beta chains were all obtained from the same sample, sequenced in a study of blood T cell repertoires in COVID-19. The method was immunoSEQ multiplex PCR; TCRdb's version includes in-frame clones alone and lacks a portion of them. Of 240,000 or so clones listed, about four fifths are singletons. The sample consisted of peripheral blood. The receptors were gathered from a woman between 18 and 29 years old with acute or convalescent COVID-19.

The chain is built from TRBV6-2 or TRBV6-3 and TRBJ1-2; D is perhaps TRBD1 (5 bases). This CDR3 is 14 amino acids long. The V and J ends lost 6 bases and 8 bases respectively, with 19 bases between them. Germline CDR1 reads MNHEY; CDR2 reads SVGEGT. The CDR3 region has the DNA TGTGCCAGCAGCCGCACCCAGGGTCTTGGGGGCTACACCTTC. Translating gives CASSRTQGLGGYTF.

The J gene is TRBJ1-1, the V gene TRBV20-1; 7 bases map to TRBD1. The CDR3 covers 14 residues. Per the germline V gene, CDR1 is DFQATT and CDR2 is SNEGSKA (reference sequence). V shed 3 bases and J 1 base; nucleotides not matched to a gene: 5. DNA for the CDR3: TGCAGTGCTAGTTGGGGGACAGCGAACACTGAAGCTTTCTTT. Translating it yields CSASWGTANTEAFF.

The chain links TRBV5-1 to TRBJ2-7; maybe TRBD1 (6 bases). Deletions cut 4 bases from V and 2 bases from J, with 10 bases between. There are 13 residues in the CDR3. Germline CDR1 and CDR2: SGHRS and YFSETQ. In nucleotides, the CDR3 is TGCGCCAGCAGCGAGGACAGCACCTACGAGCAGTACTTC. This codes for CASSEDSTYEQYF.

This rearrangement joins TRBV3-1 (or the pseudogene TRBV3-2) to TRBJ2-3, with 9 bases identical to TRBD2. V lost 1 base to trimming and J lost 3 bases; unmatched junction nucleotides: 5. This CDR3 is built from 16 residues. The germline CDR1 and CDR2 sequences are LGHDT and YNNKEL (reference sequence). The CDR3 sequence: CASSQVLSGSTDTQYF. CDR3 nucleotide sequence: TGTGCCAGCAGCCAAGTTCTTAGCGGGAGTACAGATACGCAGTATTTT.

The chain joins TRBV19 to TRBJ2-7; 10 bases fit TRBD2. CDR3 length equals 18 residues. V lost 4 bases and J lost 0; bases outside the gene matches: 12. Germline V gene lookup returns CDR1 LNHDA and CDR2 SQIVND (reference sequence). CDR3 in amino acids: CASSKRVAGGRSSYEQYF. The CDR3 nucleotides are TGTGCCAGTAGTAAGAGGGTAGCGGGAGGCCGGAGCTCCTACGAGCAGTACTTC.

This clone was seen a handful of times. The chain links TRBV7-9 to TRBJ1-1, with 7 nucleotides matching TRBD1. The length of the CDR3 is 16 residues. Trimming cost V 4 bases and J 0 bases; bases outside gene matches: 8. Germline assignment: CDR1 SEHNR and CDR2 FQNEAQ (reference sequence). This CDR3 is CASSSAGGRMNTEAFF. CDR3 DNA sequence: TGTGCCAGCAGCTCTGCAGGGGGAAGAATGAACACTGAAGCTTTCTTT.

This clone was seen a single time. The sample holds other DNA sequences that translate to the same CDR3. V is TRBV7-2 and J is TRBJ1-3, with a possible D match to TRBD1 (5 bases). Germline CDR1 and CDR2: SGHTA and FQGNSA. The CDR3 runs 14 residues. V shed 2 bases and J shed 4 bases, with 9 bases lying between them. DNA of the CDR3: TGTGCCAGCAGCTTACAGGGTTCAGGAAACACCATATATTTT. This codes for CASSLQGSGNTIYF.

The chain uses TRBV27 and TRBJ2-2; 10 bases align to TRBD1. The CDR3 length is 16 residues. CDR1 is MNHEY and CDR2 is SMNVEV in the germline V gene (reference sequence). The ends lost 5 bases at V and 4 bases at J; junction bases unmatched: 7. CDR3 protein: CASSTSGQGFTGELFF. DNA for the CDR3: TGTGCCAGCAGTACCTCGGGACAGGGGTTCACCGGGGAGCTGTTTTTT.

V usage is TRBV27 and J usage is TRBJ1-6; TRBD1 agrees at 11 bases. Per the germline V gene, CDR1 is MNHEY and CDR2 is SMNVEV (reference sequence). The CDR3 length is 16 residues. The V segment lost 5 bases and the J segment 8 bases; nucleotides outside the gene matches: 8. CDR3 in amino acids: CASSLRTGGRDSPLHF. For the CDR3, the DNA is TGTGCCAGCAGTCTAAGGACAGGGGGCCGTGATTCACCCCTCCACTTT.

This clone has more than one count but fewer than ten. The chain combines TRBV4-2 with TRBJ1-5; no clear D. Trimming took 4 bases from V and 2 from J, leaving 9 bases between them. The CDR3 runs 14 residues. The germline CDR1 and CDR2 sequences are LGHNA and YNFKEQ. In DNA, the CDR3 is TGTGCCAGCAGCCCCGCGGGCGGCAATCAGCCCCAGCATTTT. Translated, it gives CASSPAGGNQPQHF.

V and J are TRBV28 and TRBJ2-3; possibly TRBD2 for D (6 bases). V lost 6 bases and J lost 3, with 10 bases in between. From germline, CDR1 is MDHEN and CDR2 SYDVKM. There are 13 residues in the CDR3. CDR3 loop: CASREGVTDTQYF. In DNA form, the CDR3 reads TGTGCCAGCAGGGAGGGAGTAACAGATACGCAGTATTTT.

The rearrangement links TRBV29-1 to TRBJ1-2; TRBD1 agrees at 9 bases. Trimming cost V 1 base and J 4 bases; bases outside gene matches: 7. CDR3 length: 15 amino acids. Germline-derived CDR1 and CDR2 are SQVTM and ANQGSEA. DNA for the CDR3: TGCAGCGTTGAAGTAACGGACAGGGGTTTCTATGGCTACACCTTC. Translated, it gives CSVEVTDRGFYGYTF.

The V gene is TRBV5-6, the J gene TRBJ2-2, with D possibly TRBD1 on 6 matching bases. The CDR3 spans 16 residues. The V gene lost 2 bases and the J gene lost 1 base, with 12 bases spanning the gap. The germline V gene encodes CDR1 SGHDT and CDR2 YYEEEE. DNA for the CDR3: TGTGCCAGCAGCTTAGGGGGTTTGAGGAACACCGGGGAGCTGTTTTTT. This codes for CASSLGGLRNTGELFF.

The chain recombines TRBV11-2 with TRBJ1-2, with 9 bases matching TRBD1. Germline values: CDR1 SGHAT, CDR2 FQNNGV. V gave up 5 bases and J gave up 0 bases; unmatched junction bases: 4. The CDR3 has 15 amino acids. CDR3 sequence reads: CASSPRQGANYGYTF. DNA for the CDR3: TGTGCCAGCAGCCCCAGACAGGGGGCTAACTATGGCTACACCTTC.

In DNA, the CDR3 is TGTGCCAGCAGTTACGGCATAGCGGGAGCAGCAGATACGCAGTATTTT. This translates into CASSYGIAGAADTQYF. The chain links TRBV6-2 or TRBV6-3 to TRBJ2-3, with 9 positions matching TRBD2. The V segment lost 2 bases and the J segment 4 bases; nucleotides outside the gene matches: 7. This CDR3 comprises 16 residues. Per the germline V gene, CDR1 is MNHEY and CDR2 is SVGEGT.

The chain couples TRBV6-6 to TRBJ1-2; 8 nucleotides agree with TRBD1. With 6 bases clipped from V and 3 bases from J, the junction kept 3 bases outside the gene matches. Germline V gene sequence: CDR1 MNHNY, CDR2 SVGAGI (reference sequence). The CDR3 spans 13 residues. As DNA, the CDR3 is TGTGCCAGCAGCGCGACAGGGGACTATGGCTACACCTTC. Amino acid sequence: CASSATGDYGYTF.

J is TRBJ2-7 and V is TRBV27; 10 bases match TRBD2. The J segment lost 7 bases and the V segment lost 5 bases, leaving 11 bases of the junction unmatched. This CDR3 is built from 15 residues. The V gene's germline CDR1 is MNHEY and CDR2 SMNVEV (reference sequence). CDR3 nucleotides: TGTGCCAGCAGTCCCCGGACTAGCGGCCCCCTGGAGCAGTACTTC. As protein: CASSPRTSGPLEQYF.

The chain joins TRBV7-2 to TRBJ2-1, with 8 nucleotides matching TRBD2. The CDR3 has 15 amino acids. J was trimmed by 4 bases and V by 4 bases; bases with no gene match: 6. Germline values: CDR1 SGHTA, CDR2 FQGNSA. This CDR3 is CASSSTSGLYNEQFF. In nucleotides, the CDR3 is TGTGCCAGCAGCTCAACTAGCGGCCTTTACAATGAGCAGTTCTTC.